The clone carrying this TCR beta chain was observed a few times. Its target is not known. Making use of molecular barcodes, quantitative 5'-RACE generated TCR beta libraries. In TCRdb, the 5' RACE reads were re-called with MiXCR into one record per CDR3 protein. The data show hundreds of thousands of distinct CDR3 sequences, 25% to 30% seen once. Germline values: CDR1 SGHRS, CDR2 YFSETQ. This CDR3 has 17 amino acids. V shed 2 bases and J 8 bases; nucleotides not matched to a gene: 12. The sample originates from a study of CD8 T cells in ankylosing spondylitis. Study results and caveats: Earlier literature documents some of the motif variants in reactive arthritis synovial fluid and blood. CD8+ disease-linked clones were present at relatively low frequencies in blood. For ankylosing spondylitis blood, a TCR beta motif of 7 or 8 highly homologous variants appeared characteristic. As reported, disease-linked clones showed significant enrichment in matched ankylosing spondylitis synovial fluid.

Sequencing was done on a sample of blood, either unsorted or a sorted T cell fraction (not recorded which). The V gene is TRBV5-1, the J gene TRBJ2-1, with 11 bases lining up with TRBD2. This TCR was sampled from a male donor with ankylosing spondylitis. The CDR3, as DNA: TGCGCCAGCAGCTTCGGGCTAGCGGGAGGTCGTAGCGATGAGCAGTTCTTC. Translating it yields CASSFGLAGGRSDEQFF.